The next 32 T cell receptor beta chains were all read from a single sample in a study of identical twins. TCRdb called the 5' RACE reads again in MiXCR, with one record for every CDR3 protein. The repertoire holds around 250,000 distinct CDR3 sequences, roughly 13% seen once, with 3.5% to 4.5% in the top ten. This sample was shared with a second study, whose subject was yellow fever vaccine responses in identical twins.

The specimen sequenced was memory (CD45RO+) T cells sorted from blood. The receptors derive from a woman between 18 and 29 years old in good health.

Only a few counts were recorded for this clonotype. The chain uses TRBV28 and TRBJ1-2, with a tentative D call TRBD1 (6 bases). CDR3 length equals 14 residues. Deletions cut 4 bases from V and 4 bases from J, with 13 bases between. Germline loops: CDR1 MDHEN, CDR2 SYDVKM. CDR3 bases: TGTGCCAGCAGTTCTTTGGACAGACCCTATGGCTACACCTTC. Translated: CASSSLDRPYGYTF.

This clonotype was counted ten times or more. The V call is TRBV9, the J call TRBJ2-5, with D perhaps TRBD1 (6 bases). The CDR3 consists of 14 residues. V was shortened by 4 bases and J by 1 base, with 11 bases between the two germline ends. The germline V gene encodes CDR1 SGDLS and CDR2 YYNGEE. The CDR3 sequence is CASSPRQAQETQYF. DNA for the CDR3: TGTGCCAGCAGCCCTCGACAGGCCCAAGAGACCCAGTACTTC.

This clonotype came up many times. The chain uses TRBV5-4 and TRBJ2-7, with 10 bases that match TRBD1. From germline, CDR1 is SGHNT and CDR2 YYREEE (reference sequence). This CDR3 is built from 13 residues. V lost 4 bases, J lost 6 bases, and 4 bases stayed unmatched. The CDR3: CASSGGQGSEQYF. The CDR3, as DNA: TGTGCCAGCAGCGGGGGACAGGGGTCCGAGCAGTACTTC.

Worth noting for this clonotype: A much larger clone differs by one base, so this may be a read error. Here the CDR3 omits its conserved ending phenylalanine or tryptophan, so a read error is the likely source. V and J are TRBV20-1 and TRBJ2-1; 10 positions agree with TRBD2. Losses at the gene ends were 6 bases for V and 3 bases for J; bases not matched to a gene: 5. The CDR3 sequence is 14 residues long. The germline V gene encodes CDR1 DFQATT and CDR2 SNEGSKA (reference sequence). Written as DNA, the CDR3 is TGCAGTGCCCGCCTAGCGGGAGACTACAATGAGCAGTTCTTA. Its translation: CSARLAGDYNEQFL.

This clonotype appeared a few times. The chain links TRBV13 to TRBJ2-7, with 8 bases aligning to TRBD2. CDR3 length: 15 residues. The ends lost 5 bases at V and 3 bases at J; junction bases unmatched: 9. Per the germline V gene, CDR1 is PRHDT and CDR2 is FYEKMQ (reference sequence). The CDR3 DNA reads TGTGCCAGCAGCGATGCGGGAGGCGCTTTCTACGAGCAGTACTTC. As protein: CASSDAGGAFYEQYF.

The V and J genes are TRBV2 and TRBJ2-7, with D perhaps matching TRBD1 or TRBD2 (6 bases each). In germline, CDR1 is SNHLY, CDR2 FYNNEI. The CDR3 totals 16 residues. V was trimmed by 5 bases and J by 0 bases, leaving 17 bases between them. For the CDR3, the DNA is TGTGCCAGCAGTCCGCCGGGGGCAGGGCTCTCCTACGAGCAGTACTTC. Its protein product is CASSPPGAGLSYEQYF. Complete variable domain (other parts from reference TRBV2 and TRBJ2-7): EPEVTQTPSHQVTQMGQEVILRCVPISNHLYFYWYRQILGQKVEFLVSFYNNEISEKSEIFDDQFSVERPDGSNFTLKIRSTKLEDSAMYFCASSPPGAGLSYEQYFGPGTRLTVT.

This clonotype was seen a few times. The rearrangement joins TRBV5-1 to TRBJ2-5, with 7 bases lining up with TRBD1. Germline CDR1 SGHRS, CDR2 YFSETQ. Trimming took 5 bases from V and 4 from J; bases not matched to a gene: 11. CDR3 length: 15 residues. CDR3 sequence (DNA): TGCGCCAGCAGGCCCACAGGGGCCCCCGGAGAGACCCAGTACTTC. Its protein product is CASRPTGAPGETQYF. The entire variable domain, with the rest obtained from reference TRBV5-1 and TRBJ2-5, is as follows: KAGVTQTPRYLIKTRGQQVTLSCSPISGHRSVSWYQQTPGQGLQFLFEYFSETQRNKGNFPGRFSGRQFSNSRSEMNVSTLELGDSALYLCASRPTGAPGETQYFGPGTRLLVL.

In its sample, this clonotype was seen many times. The chain couples TRBV20-1 to TRBJ2-3, with D unclear. CDR1 is DFQATT and CDR2 is SNEGSKA in the germline V gene (reference sequence). V was pared by 7 bases and J by 1 base, with 15 bases between. CDR3 length: 14 amino acids. In DNA form, the CDR3 reads TGCAGTGGCCTGAACGTGATGGGCACAGATACGCAGTATTTT. This gives the protein CSGLNVMGTDTQYF.

This chain uses TRBV6-1 with TRBJ2-1; 12 bases are a match to TRBD2. The V and J ends lost 5 bases and 8 bases, in that order; junction bases with no gene match: 7. Germline V lookup: CDR1 MNHNS, CDR2 SASEGT. This CDR3 comprises 15 residues. Here the CDR3 reads CASSQLAGGLYEQFF. As DNA, the CDR3 is TGTGCCAGCAGTCAACTAGCGGGAGGTTTGTATGAGCAGTTCTTC.

There are a few counts of this clonotype. The chain joins TRBV13 to TRBJ1-4; TRBD1 matches at 9 bases. V lost 5 bases, J lost 8 bases, and 6 bases stayed unmatched. The CDR3 contains 14 residues. From germline, CDR1 is PRHDT and CDR2 FYEKMQ (reference sequence). The CDR3 is CASSATGGKEKLFF. In DNA, the CDR3 is TGTGCCAGCAGCGCGACAGGGGGAAAAGAAAAACTGTTTTTT.

This clonotype came up many times. This rearrangement joins TRBV7-2 to TRBJ2-2, with D possibly matching TRBD2 (6 bases). The CDR3 totals 17 residues. CDR1 is SGHTA, CDR2 FQGNSA, per germline. V lost 5 bases, J lost 3 bases, and 19 bases lay in between. This chain's CDR3 is CASSTSIDRLYTGELFF. CDR3 sequence (DNA): TGTGCCAGCAGCACTAGCATAGACCGCTTGTACACCGGGGAGCTGTTTTTT.

The chain couples TRBV3-1 to TRBJ2-4; D is unresolved. CDR1 and CDR2 (germline): LGHDT, YNNKEL (reference sequence). V was clipped by 4 bases and J by 2 bases, with 18 bases between them. The length of the CDR3 is 17 residues. The CDR3 sequence: CASSPSNVVGTKNIQYF. DNA for the CDR3: TGTGCCAGCAGCCCCTCAAACGTTGTGGGAACCAAAAACATTCAGTACTTC.

In its sample, this clonotype was seen many times. V and J are TRBV10-3 and TRBJ2-7; 8 bases match TRBD2. V shed 2 bases, J shed 3 bases, and the junction held 3 bases outside the gene matches. Per germline, CDR1 ENHRY and CDR2 SYGVKD. The CDR3 is made up of 14 amino acids. The chain's CDR3 is CAISERSGVYEQYF. As DNA, the CDR3 is TGTGCCATCAGTGAGCGTAGCGGGGTCTACGAGCAGTACTTC.

The J gene is TRBJ2-5, the V gene TRBV5-1, with D hard to call. The germline gives CDR1 SGHRS, CDR2 YFSETQ. The CDR3 has 13 amino acids. The V gene lost 2 bases and the J gene lost 2 bases, with 7 bases spanning the gap. The CDR3 spells CASSFPDQETQYF. As DNA, the CDR3 is TGCGCCAGCAGCTTCCCGGATCAAGAGACCCAGTACTTC.

V gene TRBV28 combines with J gene TRBJ2-7, with D perhaps TRBD1 or TRBD2 (5 bases each). Germline assignment: CDR1 MDHEN and CDR2 SYDVKM. V was pared by 6 bases and J by 2 bases, with 14 bases between. CDR3 length equals 14 residues. Here the CDR3 reads CASSPSGTAYEQYF. CDR3 DNA sequence: TGTGCCAGCAGCCCGTCCGGGACGGCCTACGAGCAGTACTTC.

The V and J genes are TRBV4-3 and TRBJ1-4; D is possibly TRBD1 (6 bases). Germline CDR1 and CDR2: LGHNA and YSLEER. CDR3 size: 17 residues. The V end was cut by 3 bases, the J end by 0 bases, with 14 bases between. The CDR3 bases are TGCGCCAGCAGCCATCCTCCGGGGGCTGCAACTAATGAAAAACTGTTTTTT. It specifies CASSHPPGAATNEKLFF.

The rearrangement joins TRBV24-1 to TRBJ2-5; no definite D call. The CDR3 sequence is 15 residues long. Germline-derived CDR1 and CDR2 are KGHDR and SFDVKD. Trimming took 3 bases from V and 5 from J, leaving 15 bases between them. CDR3: CATSDQQTSRETQYF. The DNA of the CDR3 is TGTGCCACCAGTGATCAGCAGACCAGTCGGGAGACCCAGTACTTC.

V is TRBV3-1 and J is TRBJ2-5; D assignment may be TRBD1 or TRBD2 (6 bases each). With 9 bases removed from V and 3 bases from J, the gap between germline ends came to 23 bases. The CDR3 is 16 residues long. Germline V lookup: CDR1 LGHDT, CDR2 YNNKEL (reference sequence). CDR3: CASIALGRGGKETQYF. The DNA of the CDR3 is TGTGCCAGTATTGCCCTGGGCAGGGGAGGAAAAGAGACCCAGTACTTC.

This clonotype has just one count. V and J are TRBV7-2 and TRBJ2-3; D unclear. This CDR3 is 15 amino acids long. Germline V CDR1 and CDR2: SGHTA, FQGNSA. V was clipped by 5 bases and J by 4 bases, with 16 bases between them. CDR3 bases: TGTGCCAGCAGCCCCACTCGGATAGTGGCAGATACGCAGTATTTT. As protein: CASSPTRIVADTQYF.

This chain uses TRBV6-2 or TRBV6-3 with TRBJ2-5; 9 bases map to TRBD1. After removal of 6 bases from V and 9 bases from J, the junction contained 11 bases not matched to a gene. Germline V gene lookup returns CDR1 MNHEY and CDR2 SVGEGT. The CDR3 is 14 amino acids. This chain's CDR3 is CASSRGQGIESQYF. In nucleotides, the CDR3 is TGTGCCAGCAGCCGGGGACAGGGAATAGAATCCCAGTACTTC.

The genes are TRBV7-9 and TRBJ2-5, with D unresolved. This CDR3 contains 11 residues. CDR1 is SEHNR and CDR2 is FQNEAQ in the germline V gene (reference sequence). Trimming stripped 5 bases from V and 7 bases from J, with 8 bases between. CDR3 amino acids: CASSTRGTQYF. DNA of the CDR3: TGTGCCAGCAGCACCCGTGGGACCCAGTACTTC.

Note on this clonotype: This may arise from a read error, as a much more abundant clone is one base away. The CDR3 loop is CRVDAGGTDTQYF. For the CDR3, the DNA is TGCAGAGTTGATGCGGGGGGAACAGATACGCAGTATTTT. The gene calls are TRBV29-1 and TRBJ2-3, with TRBD2 matching over 8 bases. This CDR3 is built from 13 residues. CDR1 is SQVTM and CDR2 is ANQGSEA in the germline V gene.

Worth noting for this clonotype: This clone may be a read error of a much larger clone one base away. V is TRBV12-3 or TRBV12-4 and J is TRBJ2-7, with D perhaps TRBD1 (5 bases). Trimming left V 3 bases short and J 2 bases short, with 14 bases between. The length of the CDR3 is 15 residues. The CDR3: CASSFYGTGTYEQYF. The CDR3 nucleotides read TGTGCCAGCAGTTTTTACGGAACAGGAACCTACGAGCAGTACTTC.

A few counts support this clonotype. The chain combines TRBV24-1 with TRBJ2-5; a weak D match, TRBD2 (7 bases). The CDR3 runs 17 residues. Trimming stripped 5 bases from V and 5 bases from J, with 23 bases between. Germline assignment: CDR1 KGHDR and CDR2 SFDVKD. The CDR3 coding sequence is TGTGCCACCAGTGGTCAACGGGGAGGCGGGGGCGCGGAGACCCAGTACTTC. It yields the protein CATSGQRGGGGAETQYF.

This clonotype occurred many times. The genes are TRBV10-3 and TRBJ2-6; D not resolved. V lost 0 bases, J lost 0 bases, and 15 bases lay in between. The CDR3 has 19 residues. CDR1 and CDR2 (germline): ENHRY, SYGVKD. CDR3 sequence: CAISESAGPGPSGANVLTF. The CDR3 DNA is TGTGCCATCAGTGAGTCGGCCGGTCCCGGCCCCTCTGGGGCCAACGTCCTGACTTTC.

V and J are TRBV5-1 and TRBJ1-6, with 7 bases identical to TRBD1. Germline V lookup: CDR1 SGHRS, CDR2 YFSETQ. This CDR3 contains 17 residues. Trimming at V came to 5 bases and at J to 4 bases, leaving 12 bases not matched to a gene. The CDR3 region is CASSPRQGGDYNSPLHF. CDR3 coding DNA: TGCGCCAGCAGTCCGCGACAGGGAGGGGATTATAATTCACCCCTCCACTTT.

This clonotype was observed a few times. Mismatch with germline at one junction end may stem from a read error. The rearrangement links TRBV7-7 to TRBJ2-1; 10 nucleotides match TRBD2. CDR1 and CDR2 (germline): SSHAT, FNYEAQ (reference sequence). The CDR3 has 15 amino acids. The CDR3 sequence is CASSFQPSGSNEQFF. CDR3 nucleotide sequence: TGTGCTAGCAGCTTCCAGCCTAGCGGGAGTAATGAGCAGTTCTTC.

This clonotype was observed a handful of times. The chain combines TRBV11-2 with TRBJ1-2; no clear D gene. V lost 0 bases and J lost 3, with 17 bases in between. The CDR3 totals 17 residues. CDR1 SGHAT and CDR2 FQNNGV come from the germline V gene. The CDR3 protein is CASSLERSAKKDYGYTF. The DNA of the CDR3 is TGTGCCAGCAGCTTAGAACGGTCAGCTAAGAAGGACTATGGCTACACCTTC.

The V gene is TRBV3-1, the J gene TRBJ1-2; D is unresolved. Trimming stripped 0 bases from V and 4 bases from J, with 6 bases between. Germline V gene data show CDR1 as LGHDT and CDR2 as YNNKEL (reference sequence). This CDR3 spans 13 amino acids. Written as DNA, the CDR3 is TGTGCCAGCAGCCAAGATGGTAGCTATGGCTACACCTTC. This sequence encodes CASSQDGSYGYTF.

The sample holds a few counts of this clonotype. The chain combines TRBV19 with TRBJ2-2; 7 bases line up with TRBD1. There are 15 residues in the CDR3. J lost 2 bases, V lost 7 bases, and 7 bases had no gene match. Germline V gene data show CDR1 as LNHDA and CDR2 as SQIVND (reference sequence). The CDR3 reads CASKKQGVNTGELFF. CDR3 DNA: TGTGCCAGTAAGAAGCAGGGGGTAAACACCGGGGAGCTGTTTTTT.

The chain carries TRBV7-9 and TRBJ1-2, with D hard to call. V gave up 4 bases and J gave up 4 bases, with 16 bases separating them. CDR3 length: 15 amino acids. Germline lookup yields CDR1 SEHNR and CDR2 FQNEAQ (reference sequence). The CDR3 reads CASSSPESESYGYTF. The CDR3 DNA follows: TGTGCCAGCAGCTCGCCAGAATCAGAGAGCTATGGCTACACCTTC.

This clonotype was picked up many times. The gene calls are TRBV24-1 and TRBJ2-1; D gene unclear. The CDR3 spans 14 residues. The V gene lost 4 bases and the J gene lost 2 bases, with 8 bases spanning the gap. Germline-derived CDR1 and CDR2 are KGHDR and SFDVKD. The CDR3 DNA is TGTGCCACCAGTGAAGCCTTAACCTACAATGAGCAGTTCTTC. It translates to CATSEALTYNEQFF.